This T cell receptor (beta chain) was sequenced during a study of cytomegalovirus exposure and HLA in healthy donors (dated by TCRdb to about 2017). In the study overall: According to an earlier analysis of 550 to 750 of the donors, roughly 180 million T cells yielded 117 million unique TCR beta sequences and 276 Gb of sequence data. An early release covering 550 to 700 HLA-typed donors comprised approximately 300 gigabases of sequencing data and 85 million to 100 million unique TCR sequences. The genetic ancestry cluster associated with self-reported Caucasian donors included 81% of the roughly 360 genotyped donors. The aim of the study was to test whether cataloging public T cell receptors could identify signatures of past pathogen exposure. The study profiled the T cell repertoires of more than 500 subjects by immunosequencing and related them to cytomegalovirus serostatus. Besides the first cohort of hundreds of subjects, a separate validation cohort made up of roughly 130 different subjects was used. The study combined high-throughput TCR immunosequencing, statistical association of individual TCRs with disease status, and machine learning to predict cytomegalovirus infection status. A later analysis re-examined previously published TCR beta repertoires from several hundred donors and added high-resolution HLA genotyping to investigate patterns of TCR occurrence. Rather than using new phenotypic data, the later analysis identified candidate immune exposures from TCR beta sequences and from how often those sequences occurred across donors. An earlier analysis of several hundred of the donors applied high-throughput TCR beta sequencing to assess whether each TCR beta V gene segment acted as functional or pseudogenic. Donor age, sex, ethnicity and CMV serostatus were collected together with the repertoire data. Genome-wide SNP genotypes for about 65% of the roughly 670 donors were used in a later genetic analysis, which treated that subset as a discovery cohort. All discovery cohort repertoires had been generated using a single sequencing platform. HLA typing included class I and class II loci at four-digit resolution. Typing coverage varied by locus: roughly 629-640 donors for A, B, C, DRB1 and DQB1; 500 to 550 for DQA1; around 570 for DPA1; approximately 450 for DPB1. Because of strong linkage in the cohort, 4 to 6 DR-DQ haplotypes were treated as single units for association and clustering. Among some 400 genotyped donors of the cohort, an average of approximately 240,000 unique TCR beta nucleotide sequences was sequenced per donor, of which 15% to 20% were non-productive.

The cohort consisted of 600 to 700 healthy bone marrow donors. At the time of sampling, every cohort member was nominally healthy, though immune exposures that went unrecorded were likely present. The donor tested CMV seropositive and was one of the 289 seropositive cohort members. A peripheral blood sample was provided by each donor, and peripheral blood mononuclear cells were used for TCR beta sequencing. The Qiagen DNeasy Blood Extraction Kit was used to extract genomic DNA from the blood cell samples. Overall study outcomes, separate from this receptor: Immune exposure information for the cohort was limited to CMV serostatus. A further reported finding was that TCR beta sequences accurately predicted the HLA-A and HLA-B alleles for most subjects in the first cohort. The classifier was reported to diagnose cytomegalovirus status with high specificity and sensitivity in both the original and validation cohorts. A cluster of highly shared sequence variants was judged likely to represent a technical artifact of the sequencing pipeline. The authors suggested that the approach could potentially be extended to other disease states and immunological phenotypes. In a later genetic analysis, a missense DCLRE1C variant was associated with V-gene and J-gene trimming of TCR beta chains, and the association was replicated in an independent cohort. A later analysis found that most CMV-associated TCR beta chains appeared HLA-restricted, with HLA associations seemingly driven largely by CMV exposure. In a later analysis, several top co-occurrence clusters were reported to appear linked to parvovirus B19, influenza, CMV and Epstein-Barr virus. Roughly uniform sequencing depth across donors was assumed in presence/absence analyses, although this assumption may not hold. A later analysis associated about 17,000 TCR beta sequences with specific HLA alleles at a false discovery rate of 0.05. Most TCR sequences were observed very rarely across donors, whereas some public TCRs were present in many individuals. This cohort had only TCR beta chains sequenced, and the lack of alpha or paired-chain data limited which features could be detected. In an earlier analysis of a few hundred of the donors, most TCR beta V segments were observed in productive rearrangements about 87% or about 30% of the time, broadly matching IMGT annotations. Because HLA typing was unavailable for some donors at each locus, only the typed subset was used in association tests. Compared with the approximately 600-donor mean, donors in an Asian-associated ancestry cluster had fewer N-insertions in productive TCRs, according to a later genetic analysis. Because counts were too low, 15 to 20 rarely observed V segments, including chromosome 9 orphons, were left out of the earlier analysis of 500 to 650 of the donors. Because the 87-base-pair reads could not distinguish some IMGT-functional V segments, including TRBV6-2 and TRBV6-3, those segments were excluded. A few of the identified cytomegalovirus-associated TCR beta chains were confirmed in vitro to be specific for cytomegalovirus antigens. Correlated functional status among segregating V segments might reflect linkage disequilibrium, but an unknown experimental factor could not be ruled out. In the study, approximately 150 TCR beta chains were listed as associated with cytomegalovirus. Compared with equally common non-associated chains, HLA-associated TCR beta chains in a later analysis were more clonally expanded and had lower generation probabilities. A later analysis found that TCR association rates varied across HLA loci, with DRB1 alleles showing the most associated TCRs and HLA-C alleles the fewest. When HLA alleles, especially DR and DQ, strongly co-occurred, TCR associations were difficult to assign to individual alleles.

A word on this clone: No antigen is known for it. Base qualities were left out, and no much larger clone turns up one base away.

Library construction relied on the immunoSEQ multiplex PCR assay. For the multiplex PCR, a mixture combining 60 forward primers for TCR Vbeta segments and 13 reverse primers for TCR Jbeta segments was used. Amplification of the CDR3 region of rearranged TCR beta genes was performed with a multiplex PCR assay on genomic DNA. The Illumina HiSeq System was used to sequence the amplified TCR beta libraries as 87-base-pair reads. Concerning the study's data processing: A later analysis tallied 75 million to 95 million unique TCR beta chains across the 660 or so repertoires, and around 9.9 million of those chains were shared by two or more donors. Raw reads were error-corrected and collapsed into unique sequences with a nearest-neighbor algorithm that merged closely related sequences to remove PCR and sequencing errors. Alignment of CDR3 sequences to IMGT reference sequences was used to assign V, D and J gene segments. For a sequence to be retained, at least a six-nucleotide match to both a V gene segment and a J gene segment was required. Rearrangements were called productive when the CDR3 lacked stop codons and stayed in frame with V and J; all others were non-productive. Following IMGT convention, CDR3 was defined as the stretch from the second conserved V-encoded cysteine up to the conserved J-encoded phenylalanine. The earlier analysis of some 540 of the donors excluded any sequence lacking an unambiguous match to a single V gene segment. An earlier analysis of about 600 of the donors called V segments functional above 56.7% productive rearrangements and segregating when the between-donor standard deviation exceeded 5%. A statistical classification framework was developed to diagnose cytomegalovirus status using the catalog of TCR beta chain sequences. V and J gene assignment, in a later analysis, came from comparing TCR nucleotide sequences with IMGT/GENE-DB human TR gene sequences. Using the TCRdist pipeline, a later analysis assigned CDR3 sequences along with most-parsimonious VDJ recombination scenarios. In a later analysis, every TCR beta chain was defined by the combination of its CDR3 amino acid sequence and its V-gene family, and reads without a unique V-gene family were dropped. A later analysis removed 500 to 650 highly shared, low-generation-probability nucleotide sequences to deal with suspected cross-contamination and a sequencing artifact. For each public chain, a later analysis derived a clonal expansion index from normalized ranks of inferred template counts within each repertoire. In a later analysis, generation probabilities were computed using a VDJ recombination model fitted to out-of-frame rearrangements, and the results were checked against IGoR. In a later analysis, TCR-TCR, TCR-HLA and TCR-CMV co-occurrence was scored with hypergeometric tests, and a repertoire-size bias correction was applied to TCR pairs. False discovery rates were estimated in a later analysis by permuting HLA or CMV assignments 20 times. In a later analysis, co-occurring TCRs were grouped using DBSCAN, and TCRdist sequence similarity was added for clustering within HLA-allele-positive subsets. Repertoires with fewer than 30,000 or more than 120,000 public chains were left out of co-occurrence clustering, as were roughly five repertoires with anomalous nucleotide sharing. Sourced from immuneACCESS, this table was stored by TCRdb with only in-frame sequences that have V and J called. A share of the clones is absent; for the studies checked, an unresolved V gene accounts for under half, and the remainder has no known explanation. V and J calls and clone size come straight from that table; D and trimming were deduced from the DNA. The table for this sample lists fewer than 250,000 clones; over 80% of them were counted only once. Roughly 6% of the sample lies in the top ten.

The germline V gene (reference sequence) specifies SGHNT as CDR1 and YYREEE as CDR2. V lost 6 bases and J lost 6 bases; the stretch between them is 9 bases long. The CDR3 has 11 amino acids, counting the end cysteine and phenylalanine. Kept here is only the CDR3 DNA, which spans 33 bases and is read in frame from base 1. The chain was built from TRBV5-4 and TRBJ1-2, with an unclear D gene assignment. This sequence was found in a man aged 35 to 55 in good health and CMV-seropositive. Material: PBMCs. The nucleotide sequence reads TGTGCCAGCAAAATCGGGGATGGCTACACCTTC. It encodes CASKIGDGYTF.